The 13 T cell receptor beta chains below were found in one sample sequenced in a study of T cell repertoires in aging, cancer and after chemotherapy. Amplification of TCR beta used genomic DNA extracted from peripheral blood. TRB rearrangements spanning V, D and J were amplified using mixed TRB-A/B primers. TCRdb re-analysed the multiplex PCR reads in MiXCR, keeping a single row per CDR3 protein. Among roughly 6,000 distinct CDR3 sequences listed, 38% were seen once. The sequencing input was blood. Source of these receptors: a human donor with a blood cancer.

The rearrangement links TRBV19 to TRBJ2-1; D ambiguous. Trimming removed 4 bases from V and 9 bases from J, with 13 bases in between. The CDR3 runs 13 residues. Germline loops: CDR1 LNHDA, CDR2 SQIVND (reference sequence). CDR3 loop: CASSRTQKGEQFF. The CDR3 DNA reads TGTGCCAGTAGTAGGACCCAAAAGGGTGAGCAGTTCTTC.

In DNA, the CDR3 is TGTGCCAGCAGACGCACCGCAGCCTACGAGCAGTACTTC. It is translated as CASRRTAAYEQYF. The chain employs TRBV6-5 and TRBJ2-7; D unclear. CDR1 is MNHEY, CDR2 SVGAGI, per germline. V lost 6 bases and J lost 2, with 11 bases in between. This CDR3 region has 13 residues.

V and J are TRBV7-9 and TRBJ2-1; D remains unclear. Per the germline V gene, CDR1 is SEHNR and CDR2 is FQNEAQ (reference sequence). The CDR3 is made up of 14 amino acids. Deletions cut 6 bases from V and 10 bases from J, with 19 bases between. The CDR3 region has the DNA TGTGCCAGCAGTTTCGACCCGGTTCGGAGCGAGCAGTTCTTC. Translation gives CASSFDPVRSEQFF. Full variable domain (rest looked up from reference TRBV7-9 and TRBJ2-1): DTGVSQNPRHKITKRGQNVTFRCDPISEHNRLYWYRQTLGQGPEFLTYFQNEAQLEKSRLLSDRFSAERPKGSFSTLEIQRTEQGDSAMYLCASSFDPVRSEQFFGPGTRLTVL.

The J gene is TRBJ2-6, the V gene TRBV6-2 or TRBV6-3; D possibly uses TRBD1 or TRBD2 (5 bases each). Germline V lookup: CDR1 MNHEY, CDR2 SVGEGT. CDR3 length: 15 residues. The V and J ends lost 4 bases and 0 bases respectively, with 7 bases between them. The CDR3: CASSLGTSGANVLTF. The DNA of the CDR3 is TGTGCCAGCAGTTTGGGGACCTCTGGGGCCAACGTCCTGACTTTC.

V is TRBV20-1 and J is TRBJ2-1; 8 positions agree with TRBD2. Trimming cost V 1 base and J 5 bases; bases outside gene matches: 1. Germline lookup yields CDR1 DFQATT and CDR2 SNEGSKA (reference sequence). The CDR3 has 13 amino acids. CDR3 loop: CSARVLADNEQFF. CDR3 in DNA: TGCAGTGCTAGAGTACTAGCGGACAATGAGCAGTTCTTC.

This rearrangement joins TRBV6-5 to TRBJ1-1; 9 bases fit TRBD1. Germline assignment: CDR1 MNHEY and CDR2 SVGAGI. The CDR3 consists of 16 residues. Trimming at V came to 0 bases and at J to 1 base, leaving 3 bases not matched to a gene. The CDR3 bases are TGTGCCAGCAGTTACTCCCTGACAGGGGGGAACACTGAAGCTTTCTTT. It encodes CASSYSLTGGNTEAFF.

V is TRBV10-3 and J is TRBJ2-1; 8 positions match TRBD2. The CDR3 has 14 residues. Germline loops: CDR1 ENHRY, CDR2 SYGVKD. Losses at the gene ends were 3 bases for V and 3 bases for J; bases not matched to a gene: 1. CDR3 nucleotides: TGTGCCATCAGTGAAGCGGGAGTCTACAATGAGCAGTTCTTC. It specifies CAISEAGVYNEQFF.

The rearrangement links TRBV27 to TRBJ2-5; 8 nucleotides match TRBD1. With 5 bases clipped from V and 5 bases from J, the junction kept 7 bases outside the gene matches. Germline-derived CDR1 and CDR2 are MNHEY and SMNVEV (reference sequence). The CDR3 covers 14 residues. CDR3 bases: TGTGCCAGCAGTCCTGACAGGGGTTGGGAGACCCAGTACTTC. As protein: CASSPDRGWETQYF.

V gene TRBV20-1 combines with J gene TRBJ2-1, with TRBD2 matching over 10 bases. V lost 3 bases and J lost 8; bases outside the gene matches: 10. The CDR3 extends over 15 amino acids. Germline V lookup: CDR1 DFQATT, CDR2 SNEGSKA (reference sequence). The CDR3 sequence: CSARVLAGLHYEQFF. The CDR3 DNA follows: TGCAGTGCTAGGGTACTAGCGGGACTGCACTATGAGCAGTTCTTC.

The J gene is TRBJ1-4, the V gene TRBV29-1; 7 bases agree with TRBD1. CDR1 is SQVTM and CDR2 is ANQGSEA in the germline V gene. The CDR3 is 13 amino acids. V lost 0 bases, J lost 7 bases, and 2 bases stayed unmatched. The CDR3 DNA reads TGCAGCGTTGAAGACCACAGGGGTGAAAAACTGTTTTTT. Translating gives CSVEDHRGEKLFF.

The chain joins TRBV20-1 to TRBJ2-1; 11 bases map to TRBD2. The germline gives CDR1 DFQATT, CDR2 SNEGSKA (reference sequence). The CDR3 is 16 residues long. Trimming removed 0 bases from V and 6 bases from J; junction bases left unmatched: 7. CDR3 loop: CSARDPTSGSSNEQFF. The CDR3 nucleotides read TGCAGTGCTAGAGACCCCACTAGCGGGAGTAGCAATGAGCAGTTCTTC.

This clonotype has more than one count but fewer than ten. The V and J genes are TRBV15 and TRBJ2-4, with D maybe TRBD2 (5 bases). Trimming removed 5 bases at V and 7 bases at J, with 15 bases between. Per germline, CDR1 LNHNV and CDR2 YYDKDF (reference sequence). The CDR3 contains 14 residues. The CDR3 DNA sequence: TGTGCCACCAGCCTAGCACCCCCGAGGAACATTCAGTACTTC. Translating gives CATSLAPPRNIQYF.

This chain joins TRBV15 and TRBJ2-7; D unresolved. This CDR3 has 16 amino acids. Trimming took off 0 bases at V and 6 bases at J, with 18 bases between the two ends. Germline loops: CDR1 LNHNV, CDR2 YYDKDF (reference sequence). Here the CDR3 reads CATSRDYPSLGGEQYF. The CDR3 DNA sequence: TGTGCCACCAGCAGAGATTACCCGAGCTTGGGCGGCGAGCAGTACTTC. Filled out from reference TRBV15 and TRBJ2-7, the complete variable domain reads DAMVIQNPRYQVTQFGKPVTLSCSQTLNHNVMYWYQQKSSQAPKLLFHYYDKDFNNEADTPDNFQSRRPNTSFCFLDIRSPGLGDTAMYLCATSRDYPSLGGEQYFGPGTRLTVT.